This passage covers 3 T cell receptor beta chains from one sample sequenced in a study of blood T cells in healthy people across ages. Together with a sample-barcoded 5' primer, a J-beta primer mix was included in a second PCR lasting roughly 6 to 12 cycles. TCRdb fed the 5' RACE reads into MiXCR, producing one record per CDR3 protein. Counted here are about 1.8 million distinct CDR3 sequences, around 48% occurring once; the ten biggest clones make up less than 2.5%. The specimen sequenced was blood. The receptors derive from a woman in her forties in good health.

V and J are TRBV10-3 and TRBJ2-7; 10 bases are shared with TRBD1. This CDR3 is built from 13 residues. V lost 5 bases to trimming and J lost 3 bases; unmatched junction nucleotides: 1. The germline V gene has CDR1 ENHRY and CDR2 SYGVKD. CDR3 in amino acids: CAISRTGGYEQYF. CDR3 nucleotide sequence: TGTGCCATCAGTCGGACAGGGGGCTACGAGCAGTACTTC.

This clonotype was detected only a few times. V gene TRBV24-1 combines with J gene TRBJ2-6; D unresolved. The CDR3 is 15 amino acids. V was trimmed by 4 bases and J by 2 bases, leaving 8 bases between them. Germline V gene sequence: CDR1 KGHDR, CDR2 SFDVKD. Here the CDR3 DNA reads TGTGCCACCAGTGACAGGTGGGCTGGGGCCAACGTCCTGACTTTC. Translating gives CATSDRWAGANVLTF.

This CDR3 reads CASSQTSGGSNTGELFF. In DNA form, the CDR3 reads TGCGCCAGCAGCCAGACCTCGGGGGGATCAAACACCGGGGAGCTGTTTTTT. This rearrangement joins TRBV4-3 to TRBJ2-2; 7 nucleotides match TRBD2. V lost 3 bases and J lost 2; bases outside the gene matches: 9. CDR3 length: 17 residues. The germline gives CDR1 LGHNA, CDR2 YSLEER.